Described below is a single T cell receptor beta chain sequence and its context. Repertoires were generated with immunoSEQ multiplex PCR, while TCRdb's copy carries only in-frame clones and drops some. The sample yields approximately 16,000 clones, 80% seen once. These data originate in a study of Tregs in tolerant kidney transplant recipients. Study-level information: Mixed chimerism was transient after nonmyeloablative marrow transplants from related graft donors.

The germline V gene has CDR1 SEHNR and CDR2 FQNEAQ (reference sequence). The CDR3 has 12 amino acids. V gave up 5 bases and J gave up 4 bases, with 8 bases separating them. Source: Tregs from blood, taken before the transplant. The sequence was obtained from a human donor who received a combined kidney and bone marrow transplant. The chain is built from TRBV7-9 and TRBJ1-1, with D unresolved. The CDR3 spells CASSPVVTEAFF. The CDR3 DNA sequence: TGTGCCAGCAGCCCCGTTGTCACTGAAGCTTTCTTT.